Shown below are 14 T cell receptor beta chains from a single sample sequenced in a study of shared clonotypes between healthy human individuals. Generated by immunoSEQ multiplex PCR, the TCRdb table keeps only in-frame clones and is missing some. Of a few million clones in the sample, over 85% were seen once. Sequenced: naive CD4+ T cells sorted from blood. The subset was: CD45RA+ positively selected. The receptors derive from a man in his late teens or twenties in good health.

The chain uses TRBV10-3 and TRBJ1-1; no reliable D call. V was trimmed by 4 bases and J by 0 bases, leaving 6 bases between them. This CDR3 is 13 amino acids long. CDR1 and CDR2 from the germline V gene are ENHRY and SYGVKD. The CDR3 loop is CAISADMNTEAFF. Written as DNA, the CDR3 is TGTGCCATCAGTGCCGATATGAACACTGAAGCTTTCTTT.

The V gene is TRBV5-1, the J gene TRBJ2-3; D not resolved. The germline V and J ends were trimmed by 5 bases and 2 bases, with 15 bases remaining between them. Germline CDR1 and CDR2: SGHRS and YFSETQ. This CDR3 has 15 residues. CDR3 bases: TGCGCCAGCAGAACCTCAGGAAACCCCACAGATACGCAGTATTTT. It is translated as CASRTSGNPTDTQYF.

The chain links TRBV5-6 to TRBJ1-4, with 9 bases lining up with TRBD1. V dropped 0 bases and J dropped 8; count of bases not matched to a gene: 2. Germline CDR1 SGHDT, CDR2 YYEEEE. There are 14 residues in the CDR3. For the CDR3, the DNA is TGTGCCAGCAGCTTGGGGGACAGGGCGGAAAAACTGTTTTTT. Translated: CASSLGDRAEKLFF. Filled out from reference TRBV5-6 and TRBJ1-4, the complete variable domain reads DAGVTQSPTHLIKTRGQQVTLRCSPKSGHDTVSWYQQALGQGPQFIFQYYEEEERQRGNFPDRFSGHQFPNYSSELNVNALLLGDSALYLCASSLGDRAEKLFFGSGTQLSVL.

The chain recombines TRBV19 with TRBJ2-2, with D uncertain. The CDR3 length is 11 residues. With 3 bases removed from V and 8 bases from J, the gap between germline ends came to 4 bases. Looked up from germline, CDR1 is LNHDA and CDR2 is SQIVND (reference sequence). The CDR3 loop is CASSMGGELFF. The CDR3 DNA reads as TGTGCCAGTAGTATGGGTGGGGAGCTGTTTTTT.

The V and J genes are TRBV4-2 and TRBJ1-1, with D maybe TRBD1 (5 bases). CDR3 size: 14 residues. Germline loops: CDR1 LGHNA, CDR2 YNFKEQ. The V end lost 4 bases, the J end lost 0 bases, and 9 bases lay between the germline ends. The CDR3 coding sequence is TGTGCCAGCAGCCCCGGACATTTGAACACTGAAGCTTTCTTT. This sequence encodes CASSPGHLNTEAFF.

This chain links TRBV4-2 with TRBJ1-5; D remains ambiguous. V gave up 0 bases and J gave up 4 bases, with 10 bases separating them. Germline loops: CDR1 LGHNA, CDR2 YNFKEQ. The CDR3 runs to 15 residues. The CDR3 reads CASSQDPIINQPQHF. DNA of the CDR3: TGTGCCAGCAGCCAAGACCCCATCATTAATCAGCCCCAGCATTTT.

The rearrangement links TRBV5-1 to TRBJ2-3, with 8 bases lining up with TRBD2. With 5 bases clipped from V and 2 bases from J, the junction kept 4 bases outside the gene matches. The CDR3 loop spans 14 amino acids. The V gene's germline CDR1 is SGHRS and CDR2 YFSETQ. As DNA, the CDR3 is TGCGCCAGCAGAGGCGGGGGGCCCACAGATACGCAGTATTTT. Its protein product is CASRGGGPTDTQYF.

This chain joins TRBV19 and TRBJ1-5; a weak D match, TRBD1 (5 bases). The germline V and J ends were trimmed by 6 bases and 2 bases, with 17 bases remaining between them. There are 16 residues in the CDR3. CDR1 and CDR2 from the germline V gene are LNHDA and SQIVND (reference sequence). In DNA, the CDR3 is TGTGCCAGTAGGAGGACCGGGCAGGGAGGCAATCAGCCCCAGCATTTT. This gives the protein CASRRTGQGGNQPQHF.

V is TRBV11-2 and J is TRBJ1-4; D possibly corresponds to TRBD1 (5 bases). Germline V gene lookup returns CDR1 SGHAT and CDR2 FQNNGV. The V gene lost 8 bases and the J gene lost 8 bases, with 18 bases spanning the gap. This CDR3 comprises 14 residues. The CDR3 loop reads CASGLMGVEEKLFF. In DNA, the CDR3 is TGTGCCAGCGGGTTAATGGGGGTAGAAGAAAAACTGTTTTTT.

Remarks on this clone: Other DNA sequences in the sample encode the same CDR3. This chain links TRBV28 with TRBJ1-6, with 7 bases fitting TRBD1. Per the germline V gene, CDR1 is MDHEN and CDR2 is SYDVKM. After removal of 3 bases from V and 6 bases from J, the junction contained 5 bases not matched to a gene. This CDR3 comprises 15 residues. CDR3 sequence reads: CASSFRDRVNSPLHF. For the CDR3, the DNA is TGTGCCAGCAGTTTCCGGGACAGAGTTAATTCACCCCTCCACTTT.

This sequence joins TRBV7-9 and TRBJ2-7; D not certain. The V end lost 5 bases, the J end lost 3 bases, and 14 bases lay between the germline ends. This CDR3 has 14 amino acids. Germline loops: CDR1 SEHNR, CDR2 FQNEAQ (reference sequence). CDR3 residues: CASSPAKKNYEQYF. CDR3 coding DNA: TGTGCCAGCAGCCCGGCCAAAAAGAACTACGAGCAGTACTTC.

On this clone itself: The sample carries other DNA sequences with the same CDR3. This chain joins TRBV6-6 and TRBJ2-1; D may be TRBD2 (6 bases). Looked up from germline, CDR1 is MNHNY and CDR2 is SVGAGI (reference sequence). CDR3 size: 13 residues. The ends were cut back, 6 bases at V and 4 bases at J, with 10 bases in the middle. The CDR3 DNA follows: TGTGCCAGCAGCTGGGACTCGTACAATGAGCAGTTCTTC. It yields the protein CASSWDSYNEQFF.

The chain is built from TRBV2 and TRBJ1-4; 9 bases line up with TRBD1. Per germline, CDR1 SNHLY and CDR2 FYNNEI. This CDR3 is 16 amino acids long. The V gene end was trimmed by 4 bases and the J gene end by 8 bases; junction bases not matched to a gene: 11. The CDR3 DNA reads as TGTGCCAGCAGTGCCCAAAGGGCCGGGACAGGGGAAAAACTGTTTTTT. As protein: CASSAQRAGTGEKLFF.

This chain connects TRBV2 to TRBJ2-7, with 7 bases that match TRBD1. V lost 5 bases to trimming and J lost 2 bases; unmatched junction nucleotides: 9. CDR3 length: 15 residues. Per the germline V gene, CDR1 is SNHLY and CDR2 is FYNNEI. The CDR3 sequence: CASSIRGGQPYEQYF. In DNA form, the CDR3 reads TGTGCCAGCAGTATTCGTGGGGGACAGCCCTACGAGCAGTACTTC.